Below are 20 T cell receptor beta chains sequenced from a single sample in a study of blood T cells in healthy people across ages (dated by TCRdb to about 2015). The method behind the library was 5' RACE. A second PCR of roughly 7 to 11 cycles was performed with a sample-barcoded 5' primer and a J-beta primer mix. TCRdb's own reprocessing of the public reads used fastp at Q25 and MiXCR and kept productive beta chains. Each entry is one CDR3 protein sequence, shown with its most common DNA and genes. The sample yields fewer than 2,000,000 distinct CDR3 sequences; about two fifths were counted once. Of the sample, 23% is held by the ten largest clones. The sequenced sample consisted of blood. Every receptor here comes from a human donor in good health.

This chain links TRBV20-1 with TRBJ2-5; D possibly corresponds to TRBD1 (6 bases). CDR3 size: 15 residues. CDR1 DFQATT and CDR2 SNEGSKA come from the germline V gene (reference sequence). Trimming pared 1 base from V and 5 bases from J, leaving 17 bases between. The CDR3 loop reads CSARVGRGLLETQYF. CDR3 nucleotides: TGCAGTGCTAGAGTAGGCAGGGGTTTATTGGAGACCCAGTACTTC.

This sequence joins TRBV7-9 and TRBJ2-5; no definite D call. The CDR3 sequence is 14 residues long. Trimming took 5 bases from V and 1 from J, leaving 11 bases between them. Per germline, CDR1 SEHNR and CDR2 FQNEAQ (reference sequence). In DNA form, the CDR3 reads TGTGCCAGCAGCCATGGCAGCAGCCAAGAGACCCAGTACTTC. Translating it yields CASSHGSSQETQYF.

This chain links TRBV6-2 or TRBV6-3 with TRBJ2-5; D not certain. Trimming removed 6 bases from V and 4 bases from J, with 18 bases in between. From germline, CDR1 is MNHEY and CDR2 SVGEGT. This CDR3 has 15 amino acids. The CDR3 DNA follows: TGTGCCAGCAGCCCGGGTTTAGGATCAGCAGAGACCCAGTACTTC. This gives the protein CASSPGLGSAETQYF.

The CDR3 protein is CASSEFSRANEQFF. The CDR3 DNA reads TGTGCCAGCAGCGAATTTAGCAGGGCCAATGAGCAGTTCTTC. V usage is TRBV6-2 or TRBV6-3 and J usage is TRBJ2-1, with a tentative D call TRBD1 (5 bases). This CDR3 region has 14 residues. Germline V gene data show CDR1 as MNHEY and CDR2 as SVGEGT. Trimming pared 6 bases from V and 6 bases from J, leaving 15 bases between.

As to this clonotype: The germline gene is not matched at one end of the junction; a read error may be the cause. The chain employs TRBV15 and TRBJ2-7, with TRBD1 matching 9 bases. Germline assignment: CDR1 LNHNV and CDR2 YYDKDF (reference sequence). CDR3 length equals 15 residues. Here the CDR3 reads CAASSRGDRVDEQYF. The CDR3 region has the DNA TGTGCCGCCAGCTCCCGGGGGGACAGGGTCGACGAGCAGTACTTC.

The rearrangement joins TRBV2 to TRBJ2-5; D gene uncertain. The CDR3 runs to 13 residues. V was shortened by 8 bases and J by 3 bases, with 13 bases between the two germline ends. Germline V gives CDR1 SNHLY, CDR2 FYNNEI. The CDR3 DNA sequence: TGTGCCAGCCAGTGGGTGGTGGAAGAGACCCAGTACTTC. Amino acids: CASQWVVEETQYF. The whole variable domain, remainder taken from reference TRBV2 and TRBJ2-5, is EPEVTQTPSHQVTQMGQEVILRCVPISNHLYFYWYRQILGQKVEFLVSFYNNEISEKSEIFDDQFSVERPDGSNFTLKIRSTKLEDSAMYFCASQWVVEETQYFGPGTRLLVL.

The V and J genes are TRBV7-2 and TRBJ1-1; D not certain. The CDR3 is made up of 16 amino acids. Trimming removed 1 base at V and 3 bases at J, with 15 bases between. Per the germline V gene, CDR1 is SGHTA and CDR2 is FQGNSA. CDR3 residues: CASSLDEANGDTEAFF. In DNA, the CDR3 is TGTGCCAGCAGCTTAGATGAGGCTAACGGGGACACTGAAGCTTTCTTT.

The table lists this clonotype with a few counts. V gene TRBV6-6 combines with J gene TRBJ1-2; 7 nucleotides agree with TRBD1. The CDR3 length is 13 residues. The germline gives CDR1 MNHNY, CDR2 SVGAGI (reference sequence). The V gene end was trimmed by 7 bases and the J gene end by 4 bases; junction bases not matched to a gene: 6. The CDR3 region is CASNTGASYGYTF. The CDR3 DNA is TGTGCCAGCAATACAGGGGCATCCTATGGCTACACCTTC.

This clonotype was seen at least ten times. The chain employs TRBV9 and TRBJ2-1, with TRBD2 as a possible D gene (7 bases). This CDR3 spans 13 amino acids. Germline V gene lookup returns CDR1 SGDLS and CDR2 YYNGEE. Trimming removed 4 bases at V and 13 bases at J, with 18 bases between. CDR3 DNA sequence: TGTGCCAGCAGCCCAAGAGGGGGGGGTATACAGTTCTTC. Translated: CASSPRGGGIQFF.

This chain connects TRBV20-1 to TRBJ1-5; 9 bases align to TRBD1. The CDR3 consists of 16 residues. The trim removed 3 bases at V and 0 bases at J, leaving 6 bases unmatched. CDR1 DFQATT and CDR2 SNEGSKA come from the germline V gene (reference sequence). CDR3 DNA sequence: TGCAGTGCTAGGGGACAGGGAGCCTATAGCAATCAGCCCCAGCATTTT. Its translation: CSARGQGAYSNQPQHF.

The chain links TRBV28 to TRBJ2-3, with D perhaps matching TRBD1 (6 bases). Trimming cost V 11 bases and J 2 bases, with 17 bases left between them. CDR3 size: 14 residues. The germline V gene encodes CDR1 MDHEN and CDR2 SYDVKM. The CDR3 region is CACTQDRSTDTQYF. The CDR3 bases are TGTGCCTGCACCCAAGACAGGTCCACAGATACGCAGTATTTT.

This clonotype was observed at least ten times. V usage is TRBV29-1 and J usage is TRBJ1-2; D call uncertain. Trimming pared 7 bases from V and 4 bases from J, leaving 16 bases between. The CDR3 has 13 amino acids. Germline loops: CDR1 SQVTM, CDR2 ANQGSEA. The CDR3 here is CSAQVSVGYGYTF. DNA of the CDR3: TGCAGCGCGCAGGTTTCAGTTGGCTATGGCTACACCTTC.

The gene calls are TRBV20-1 and TRBJ1-5, with D possibly being TRBD1 (5 bases). V gave up 4 bases and J gave up 0 bases, with 13 bases separating them. The germline V gene encodes CDR1 DFQATT and CDR2 SNEGSKA (reference sequence). This CDR3 is built from 15 residues. CDR3 loop: CSATREGYSNQPQHF. In DNA, the CDR3 is TGCAGTGCTACGAGGGAGGGGTATAGCAATCAGCCCCAGCATTTT.

This clonotype was seen only a few times. The genes are TRBV15 and TRBJ1-2; TRBD1 might be the D (5 bases). CDR1 is LNHNV and CDR2 is YYDKDF in the germline V gene (reference sequence). V lost 5 bases and J lost 5, with 12 bases in between. The CDR3 length is 13 residues. The CDR3 sequence: CATSPGTGYGYTF. The CDR3 DNA reads as TGTGCCACCAGCCCCGGGACGGGGTATGGCTACACCTTC.

The CDR3 loop is CASSPGFGRPSATNEKLFF. The CDR3 region has the DNA TGTGCCAGCAGCCCTGGATTTGGCAGGCCTTCTGCAACTAATGAAAAACTGTTTTTT. The chain links TRBV9 to TRBJ1-4; D is undetermined. The CDR3 covers 19 residues. Between the trimmed V and J ends, which lost 4 bases and 0 bases, there was a span of 22 bases. Germline CDR1 reads SGDLS; CDR2 reads YYNGEE. The whole variable domain, filled in from reference TRBV9 and TRBJ1-4, reads DSGVTQTPKHLITATGQRVTLRCSPRSGDLSVYWYQQSLDQGLQFLIQYYNGEERAKGNILERFSAQQFPDLHSELNLSSLELGDSALYFCASSPGFGRPSATNEKLFFGSGTQLSVL.

This clonotype was recorded a few times. The chain employs TRBV2 and TRBJ2-7; 7 nucleotides line up with TRBD2. Germline V gene lookup returns CDR1 SNHLY and CDR2 FYNNEI. The trim removed 2 bases at V and 2 bases at J, leaving 0 bases unmatched. This CDR3 is 13 amino acids long. This CDR3 reads CASSELAAYEQYF. The CDR3 nucleotides read TGTGCCAGCAGTGAACTAGCGGCCTACGAGCAGTACTTC.

This chain connects TRBV6-6 to TRBJ1-1; a possible D gene is TRBD1 (5 bases). CDR1 and CDR2 (germline): MNHNY, SVGAGI (reference sequence). Trimming removed 5 bases from V and 0 bases from J, with 13 bases in between. The CDR3 runs to 15 residues. The CDR3 DNA follows: TGTGCCAGCAGTCAGGGACTGGGCATGAACACTGAAGCTTTCTTT. Protein: CASSQGLGMNTEAFF.

The chain couples TRBV11-2 to TRBJ2-7, with D unclear. The CDR3 is 13 amino acids. Trimming left V 1 base short and J 5 bases short, with 9 bases between. Germline assignment: CDR1 SGHAT and CDR2 FQNNGV. DNA for the CDR3: TGTGCCAGCAGCTTAGGGCCCCAGAACGAGCAGTACTTC. Amino acids: CASSLGPQNEQYF.

About this clonotype: The junction shows a germline mismatch at one end, possibly a read error. The rearrangement uses TRBV15 and TRBJ2-3; unclear D gene. The germline gives CDR1 LNHNV, CDR2 YYDKDF (reference sequence). CDR3 length equals 13 residues. The CDR3 coding sequence is TGTGCCACCAGCAGAGTAAGCACAGATACGCTGTATTTT. Residues: CATSRVSTDTLYF.

CDR3 sequence: CAMRGQGSGFAEAFF. CDR3 nucleotide sequence: TGTGCCATGCGGGGACAGGGTTCAGGATTCGCTGAAGCTTTCTTT. The rearrangement links TRBV10-3 to TRBJ1-1; 9 positions match TRBD1. Germline CDR1 reads ENHRY; CDR2 reads SYGVKD. J gave up 6 bases and V 9 bases, and 14 bases lay outside the gene matches. This CDR3 has 15 amino acids.